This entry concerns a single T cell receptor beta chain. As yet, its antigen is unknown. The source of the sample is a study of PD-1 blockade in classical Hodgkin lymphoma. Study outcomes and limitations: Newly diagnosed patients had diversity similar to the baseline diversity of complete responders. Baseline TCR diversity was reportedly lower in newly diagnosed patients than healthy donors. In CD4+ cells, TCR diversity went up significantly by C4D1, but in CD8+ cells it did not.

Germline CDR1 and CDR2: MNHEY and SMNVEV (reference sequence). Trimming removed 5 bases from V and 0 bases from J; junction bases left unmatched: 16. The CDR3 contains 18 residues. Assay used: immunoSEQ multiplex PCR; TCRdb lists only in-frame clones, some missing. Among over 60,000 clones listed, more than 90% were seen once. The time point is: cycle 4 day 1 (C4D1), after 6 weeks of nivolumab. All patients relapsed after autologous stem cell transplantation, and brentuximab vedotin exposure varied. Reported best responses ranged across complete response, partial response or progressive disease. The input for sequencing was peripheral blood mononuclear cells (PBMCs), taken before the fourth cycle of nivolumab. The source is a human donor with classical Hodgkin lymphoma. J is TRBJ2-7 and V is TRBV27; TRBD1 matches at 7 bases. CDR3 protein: CASSPIQTGHVGSYEQYF. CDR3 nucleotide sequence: TGTGCCAGCAGTCCGATACAGACAGGGCACGTAGGCTCCTACGAGCAGTACTTC.